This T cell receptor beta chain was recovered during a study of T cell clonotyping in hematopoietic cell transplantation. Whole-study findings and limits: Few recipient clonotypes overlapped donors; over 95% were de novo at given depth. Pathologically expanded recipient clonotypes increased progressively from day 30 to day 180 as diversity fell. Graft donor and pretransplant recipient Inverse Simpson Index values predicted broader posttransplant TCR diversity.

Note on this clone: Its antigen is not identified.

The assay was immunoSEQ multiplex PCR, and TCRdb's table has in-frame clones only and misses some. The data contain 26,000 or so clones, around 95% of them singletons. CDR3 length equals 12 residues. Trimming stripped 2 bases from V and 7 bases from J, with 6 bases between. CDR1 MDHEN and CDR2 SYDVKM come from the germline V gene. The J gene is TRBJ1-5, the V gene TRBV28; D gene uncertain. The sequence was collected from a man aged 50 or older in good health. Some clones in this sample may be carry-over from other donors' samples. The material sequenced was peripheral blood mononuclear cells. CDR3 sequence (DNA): TGTGCCAGCAGTTTAGGCGGACAGCCCCAGCATTTT. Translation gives CASSLGGQPQHF.